This T cell receptor beta chain is drawn from a study of metastatic and nonmetastatic thyroid tumors. About the study: Repertoire comparisons spanned blood and tumor or nodule tissue from malignant and benign thyroid patients.

The study, taken as a whole, reports: Benign nodules were reported to have significantly lower TCR beta diversity than malignant thyroid tumors, in blood and tumor.

As concerns this clone: Its antigen is unknown.

The CDR3 runs 12 residues. V lost 3 bases to trimming and J lost 10 bases, with 12 bases between them. Germline V gives CDR1 SGHNT, CDR2 YENEEA. Original handling: What underpinned the distant-metastasis classifier for papillary thyroid cancer was the set of CDR3 differences across clinicopathological groups. MiXCR re-clonotyped the PCR reads for TCRdb. These V and J calls originate from TCRdb's pipeline instead of the authors' own analysis. The table includes about 15,000 clones, approximately 23% detected once. There were no patients who had received any treatment before thyroid surgery. This chain links TRBV11-3 with TRBJ1-2; D might be TRBD1 (5 bases). Specimen: tumor tissue. The TCR sequence derives from a female donor with papillary thyroid cancer or a benign thyroid nodule (not recorded which). Some clones in this sample may be carry-over from other donors' samples. In DNA form, the CDR3 reads TGTGCCAGCAGCTTGGTTGGGGCTGTCTACACCTTC. It yields the protein CASSLVGAVYTF.